Below are 27 T cell receptor beta chains sequenced from a single sample in a study of Graves' ophthalmopathy and Graves' hyperthyroidism. RNA transcripts served as template for amplifying TCR beta CDR3 sequences. HTBI-primed RT-PCR formed the first round, and a multiplex PCR formed the second. TCRdb re-derived calls from the multiplex PCR reads in MiXCR, one entry per CDR3 protein. The sample carries about 410,000 distinct CDR3 sequences, around 19% recorded once. The material sequenced was peripheral blood. These receptor sequences come from a woman aged 18-29 years with Graves' ophthalmopathy.

This clonotype was seen repeatedly, ten times or more. The V gene is TRBV4-1, the J gene TRBJ2-7; the match to TRBD1 covers 10 bases. V shed 4 bases and J 3 bases; nucleotides not matched to a gene: 9. CDR1 MGHRA and CDR2 YSYEKL come from the germline V gene. CDR3 length equals 16 residues. The DNA for the CDR3 is TGCGCCAGCAGCCCGGGACAGGGGCGTCAATACTACGAGCAGTACTTC. Translation gives CASSPGQGRQYYEQYF.

Comments on this clonotype: Lacking the conserved final phenylalanine or tryptophan, this CDR3 likely reflects a read error. The limits of the CDR3 on the DNA are not certain, so only TCRdb's listed CDR3 is given. The genes are TRBV6-1 and TRBJ2-7; the D call in the table, TRBD2, was not verified against the DNA. The CDR3 spans 9 residues, counting both ends. The germline gives CDR1 MNHNS, CDR2 SASEGT. CDR3 loop: CASSGGLAG.

This clonotype was observed at least ten times. This chain links TRBV27 with TRBJ2-7; TRBD1 matches at 7 bases. The CDR3 length is 14 residues. V shed 5 bases, J shed 5 bases, and the junction held 9 bases outside the gene matches. Per the germline V gene, CDR1 is MNHEY and CDR2 is SMNVEV (reference sequence). The CDR3 loop is CASSTDRVGDEQYF. CDR3 bases: TGTGCCAGCAGTACCGACAGGGTAGGAGACGAGCAGTACTTC.

This clonotype was seen at least ten times. The chain employs TRBV6-2 or TRBV6-3 and TRBJ2-7, with D tentatively TRBD2 (5 bases). Per the germline V gene, CDR1 is MNHEY and CDR2 is SVGEGT. The CDR3 consists of 13 residues. V lost 2 bases to trimming and J lost 3 bases, with 8 bases between them. The CDR3 here is CASSYGSRYEQYF. CDR3 DNA: TGTGCCAGCAGTTACGGGAGCCGCTACGAGCAGTACTTC.

The chain has TRBV10-3 and TRBJ2-5, with D perhaps matching TRBD2 (6 bases). This CDR3 has 15 residues. Germline CDR1 is ENHRY and CDR2 is SYGVKD. V was pared by 0 bases and J by 5 bases, with 13 bases between. Written as DNA, the CDR3 is TGTGCCATCAGTGAGTCGAGGAGGGATTCGGAGACCCAGTACTTC. As protein: CAISESRRDSETQYF.

This clonotype was detected ten times or more. This chain links TRBV7-9 with TRBJ2-5, with D unresolved. V dropped 6 bases and J dropped 4 bases, with 12 bases sitting between them. From germline, CDR1 is SEHNR and CDR2 FQNEAQ (reference sequence). This CDR3 has 13 amino acids. The CDR3 nucleotides are TGTGCCAGCAGGGGCCCGGAAAGAGAGACCCAGTACTTC. Its translation is CASRGPERETQYF.

This clonotype was counted between two and nine times. This chain uses TRBV28 with TRBJ2-7; 10 nucleotides match TRBD2. The CDR3 is 16 residues long. Germline-derived CDR1 and CDR2 are MDHEN and SYDVKM. Trimming at V came to 8 bases and at J to 3 bases, leaving 13 bases not matched to a gene. For the CDR3, the DNA is TGTGCCAGCTCCCTCTCTACTAGCGGGACCTACTACGAGCAGTACTTC. Encoded protein: CASSLSTSGTYYEQYF.

The chain uses TRBV18 and TRBJ2-7, with TRBD2 identical over 7 bases. Germline V gene data show CDR1 as KGHSH and CDR2 as LQKENI. The CDR3 runs to 12 residues. After removal of 7 bases from V and 6 bases from J, the junction contained 6 bases not matched to a gene. In DNA form, the CDR3 reads TGTGCCAGCTTAACAGGCGGGGGCGAGCAGTACTTC. It yields the protein CASLTGGGEQYF.

This clonotype was recorded many times. The V gene is TRBV11-2, the J gene TRBJ2-7; 11 bases agree with TRBD1. With V trimmed by 5 bases and J by 4 bases, 10 bases remained unmatched. The CDR3 is 16 amino acids. Germline V gene lookup returns CDR1 SGHAT and CDR2 FQNNGV. The CDR3 loop is CASSPIGQGAPYEQYF. The CDR3 DNA reads TGTGCCAGCAGCCCTATCGGACAGGGGGCTCCATACGAGCAGTACTTC.

This clonotype was seen at least ten times. The chain links TRBV7-6 to TRBJ1-5, with 7 bases identical to TRBD1. The CDR3 length is 14 residues. J was trimmed by 7 bases and V by 4 bases; bases with no gene match: 7. The germline V gene encodes CDR1 SGHVS and CDR2 FNYEAQ. The CDR3 region is CASSSGQEYQPQHF. The CDR3 DNA reads TGTGCCAGCAGCTCTGGACAGGAGTACCAGCCCCAGCATTTT.

This clonotype was seen ten or more times. The rearrangement uses TRBV5-1 and TRBJ2-5, with a weak D call TRBD1 (6 bases). CDR1 SGHRS and CDR2 YFSETQ come from the germline V gene. The CDR3 is 13 residues long. V shed 6 bases and J shed 2 bases, with 11 bases lying between them. CDR3 DNA: TGCGCCAGCACAGGACAGATTCAAGAGACCCAGTACTTC. Translating gives CASTGQIQETQYF. Complete variable domain (other parts from reference TRBV5-1 and TRBJ2-5): KAGVTQTPRYLIKTRGQQVTLSCSPISGHRSVSWYQQTPGQGLQFLFEYFSETQRNKGNFPGRFSGRQFSNSRSEMNVSTLELGDSALYLCASTGQIQETQYFGPGTRLLVL.

In its sample, this clonotype was seen many times. The chain couples TRBV4-1 to TRBJ2-5; TRBD2 matches at 7 bases. Trimming at V came to 0 bases and at J to 5 bases, leaving 3 bases not matched to a gene. Germline CDR1 MGHRA, CDR2 YSYEKL. The length of the CDR3 is 14 residues. Written as DNA, the CDR3 is TGCGCCAGCAGCCAAGATCTGGGGGGGGAGACCCAGTACTTC. Encoded protein: CASSQDLGGETQYF.

This clonotype was recorded many times. This sequence joins TRBV7-3 and TRBJ2-4; D ambiguous. The germline CDR1 and CDR2 sequences are SGHTA and FQGTGA. The CDR3 sequence is 14 residues long. Trimming took off 0 bases at V and 7 bases at J, with 10 bases between the two ends. CDR3 in DNA: TGTGCCAGCAGCTTAACTGGAGACCCGAACATTCAGTACTTC. Translating it yields CASSLTGDPNIQYF.

This clonotype was counted a few times. The V and J genes are TRBV28 and TRBJ1-5; D is perhaps TRBD1 (5 bases). V was cut by 3 bases and J by 5 bases, with 14 bases left in between. The CDR3 is 15 residues long. Looked up from germline, CDR1 is MDHEN and CDR2 is SYDVKM. Here the CDR3 reads CASSFGKGRHQPQHF. The CDR3 DNA follows: TGTGCCAGCAGTTTTGGAAAGGGGAGGCATCAGCCCCAGCATTTT.

This clonotype was detected many times. This rearrangement joins TRBV4-1 to TRBJ1-1; D is unresolved. V lost 6 bases and J 6 bases, leaving 17 bases between the germline ends. The CDR3 covers 14 residues. Germline CDR1 reads MGHRA; CDR2 reads YSYEKL. The CDR3 coding sequence is TGCGCCAGCAGTATATTCACGTGGGTCTCTGAAGCTTTCTTT. Its protein is CASSIFTWVSEAFF.

At least ten counts were recorded for this clonotype. The rearrangement uses TRBV28 and TRBJ2-4; D is possibly TRBD1 (6 bases). Germline CDR1 and CDR2: MDHEN and SYDVKM. This CDR3 has 17 residues. Trimming cost V 4 bases and J 0 bases, with 16 bases left between them. The CDR3 spells CASSSFRTVVAKNIQYF. CDR3 coding DNA: TGTGCCAGCAGTTCCTTCCGGACAGTAGTAGCCAAAAACATTCAGTACTTC.

This clonotype was seen repeatedly, ten times or more. This chain joins TRBV15 and TRBJ2-7; D gene uncertain. The CDR3 length is 14 residues. CDR1 LNHNV and CDR2 YYDKDF come from the germline V gene (reference sequence). V gave up 1 base and J gave up 0 bases, with 7 bases separating them. The CDR3 region has the DNA TGTGCCACCAGCAGAGGTGCCGACTCCTACGAGCAGTACTTC. It codes for CATSRGADSYEQYF.

The sample holds many counts of this clonotype. V gene TRBV7-8 combines with J gene TRBJ2-5; TRBD2 aligns across 9 bases. This CDR3 is 13 amino acids long. V lost 5 bases to trimming and J lost 5 bases; unmatched junction nucleotides: 3. Germline loops: CDR1 SGHVS, CDR2 FQNEAQ. CDR3 DNA: TGTGCCAGCAGCACAGGACTAGCGGAGACCCAGTACTTC. This gives the protein CASSTGLAETQYF.

This clonotype was seen repeatedly, ten times or more. The chain recombines TRBV24-1 with TRBJ2-5; D tentatively fits TRBD1 or TRBD2 (6 bases each). From germline, CDR1 is KGHDR and CDR2 SFDVKD. The CDR3 covers 15 residues. The V end was cut by 12 bases, the J end by 0 bases, with 19 bases between. CDR3 protein: CAPFSGARDQETQYF. The CDR3 DNA reads TGTGCCCCTTTCTCGGGGGCGCGAGACCAAGAGACCCAGTACTTC.

This clonotype showed up many times. The V and J genes are TRBV2 and TRBJ1-1; D is uncertain. The CDR3 loop spans 12 amino acids. With 6 bases removed from V and 4 bases from J, the gap between germline ends came to 9 bases. The germline V gene has CDR1 SNHLY and CDR2 FYNNEI. CDR3 nucleotide sequence: TGTGCCAGCAGGGCCTCCTCCACTGAAGCTTTCTTT. Its translation is CASRASSTEAFF. The whole variable domain, filled in from reference TRBV2 and TRBJ1-1, reads EPEVTQTPSHQVTQMGQEVILRCVPISNHLYFYWYRQILGQKVEFLVSFYNNEISEKSEIFDDQFSVERPDGSNFTLKIRSTKLEDSAMYFCASRASSTEAFFGQGTRLTVV.

This clonotype was counted many times. This chain joins TRBV7-9 and TRBJ2-7; 7 positions match TRBD2. V lost 3 bases to trimming and J lost 0 bases; unmatched junction nucleotides: 2. This CDR3 spans 14 amino acids. Germline lookup yields CDR1 SEHNR and CDR2 FQNEAQ (reference sequence). DNA of the CDR3: TGTGCCAGCAGCTTCAGCGGGGTCTCCTACGAGCAGTACTTC. It is translated as CASSFSGVSYEQYF.

At least ten counts were recorded for this clonotype. The chain recombines TRBV28 with TRBJ2-2; maybe TRBD2 (5 bases). Trimming removed 6 bases from V and 4 bases from J, with 9 bases in between. The CDR3 loop spans 13 amino acids. The germline gives CDR1 MDHEN, CDR2 SYDVKM. The CDR3 here is CASRQRRTGELFF. CDR3 nucleotide sequence: TGTGCCAGCAGACAGCGGCGCACCGGGGAGCTGTTTTTT.

This chain links TRBV11-2 with TRBJ2-5; TRBD2 matches at 12 bases. Trimming took 5 bases from V and 2 from J; bases not matched to a gene: 9. Per the germline V gene, CDR1 is SGHAT and CDR2 is FQNNGV. The CDR3 is 17 residues long. DNA of the CDR3: TGTGCCAGCAGCCCCCGACTAGCGGGAGCGACGCAAGAGACCCAGTACTTC. Protein sequence: CASSPRLAGATQETQYF.

This chain connects TRBV6-2 or TRBV6-3 to TRBJ2-2; D uncertain. CDR3 length equals 17 residues. Germline CDR1 reads MNHEY; CDR2 reads SVGEGT. V was trimmed by 0 bases and J by 0 bases, leaving 11 bases between them. The CDR3 DNA reads as TGTGCCAGCAGTTACTCGATTAGACGGTCGAACACCGGGGAGCTGTTTTTT. It translates to CASSYSIRRSNTGELFF.

In its sample, this clonotype was seen many times. This chain connects TRBV7-2 to TRBJ2-4; TRBD1 matches at 7 bases. Germline loops: CDR1 SGHTA, CDR2 FQGNSA. With V trimmed by 1 base and J by 3 bases, 6 bases remained unmatched. There are 16 residues in the CDR3. CDR3 sequence: CASSLGGDRVKNIQYF. In nucleotides, the CDR3 is TGTGCCAGCAGCTTAGGTGGGGACAGAGTCAAAAACATTCAGTACTTC. The entire variable domain, with the rest obtained from reference TRBV7-2 and TRBJ2-4, is as follows: GAGVSQSPSNKVTEKGKDVELRCDPISGHTALYWYRQSLGQGLEFLIYFQGNSAPDKSGLPSDRFSAERTGGSVSTLTIQRTQQEDSAVYLCASSLGGDRVKNIQYFGAGTRLSVL.

This clonotype was seen repeatedly, ten times or more. This rearrangement joins TRBV7-2 to TRBJ1-5; D is uncertain. Germline V gene lookup returns CDR1 SGHTA and CDR2 FQGNSA. V was trimmed by 2 bases and J by 4 bases, leaving 12 bases between them. The length of the CDR3 is 15 residues. This CDR3 is CASSLTPGENQPQHF. In DNA form, the CDR3 reads TGTGCCAGCAGCTTAACCCCCGGGGAAAATCAGCCCCAGCATTTT.

This clonotype was observed many times. The chain couples TRBV7-8 to TRBJ2-7; D gene uncertain. Germline CDR1 SGHVS, CDR2 FQNEAQ. V lost 1 base, J lost 2 bases, and 9 bases lay in between. This CDR3 is 14 amino acids long. The CDR3: CASSLDSLAYEQYF. CDR3 coding DNA: TGTGCCAGCAGCTTAGACTCTTTGGCCTACGAGCAGTACTTC.